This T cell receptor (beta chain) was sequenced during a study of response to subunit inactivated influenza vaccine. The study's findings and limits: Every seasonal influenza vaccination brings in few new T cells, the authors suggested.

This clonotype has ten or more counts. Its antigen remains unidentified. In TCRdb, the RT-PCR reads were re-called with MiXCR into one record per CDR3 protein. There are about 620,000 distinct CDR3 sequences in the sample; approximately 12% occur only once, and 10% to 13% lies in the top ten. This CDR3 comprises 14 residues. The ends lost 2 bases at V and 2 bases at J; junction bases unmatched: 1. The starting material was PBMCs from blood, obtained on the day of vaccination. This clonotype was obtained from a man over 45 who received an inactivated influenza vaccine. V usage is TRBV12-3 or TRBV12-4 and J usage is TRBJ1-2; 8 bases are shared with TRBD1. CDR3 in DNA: TGTGCCAGCAGTTTACACAGGGGGAACTATGGCTACACCTTC. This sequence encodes CASSLHRGNYGYTF.